The 20 T cell receptor beta chains below all came from one sample that was sequenced in a study of vaccination effects on CD4 cells after COVID-19. Within the ViraFEST assay, antigen-specific CD4+ T cells underwent expansion with viral peptide pools prior to sequencing. Cells that had been cultured for roughly ten days were the source of isolated CD4+ T cells. The antigens for these receptors are not known. Repertoires were generated with immunoSEQ multiplex PCR, while TCRdb's copy carries only in-frame clones and drops some. The sample has some 15,000 clones, over 65% seen once; the top ten hold around 23%. The sequencing used CD4+ T cells from PBMCs cultured with HCoV-229E spike peptides, collected before COVID-19 vaccination. These receptors were collected from a human donor who received a COVID-19 vaccine.

V is TRBV6-1 and J is TRBJ2-1; 7 positions agree with TRBD2. Germline V gene sequence: CDR1 MNHNS, CDR2 SASEGT. V gave up 1 base and J gave up 4 bases; unmatched junction bases: 4. This CDR3 has 15 amino acids. The CDR3 region has the DNA TGTGCCAGCAGTGAAGACACTAGCGCTTACAATGAGCAGTTCTTC. The encoded protein is CASSEDTSAYNEQFF.

The J gene is TRBJ2-2, the V gene TRBV11-1; 9 positions agree with TRBD1. Germline V gene data show CDR1 as SGHAT and CDR2 as FQDESV (reference sequence). The CDR3 has 15 residues. V dropped 3 bases and J dropped 5; count of bases not matched to a gene: 4. The CDR3 sequence is CASSLGQGRTGELFF. The CDR3 DNA sequence: TGTGCCAGCAGCTTGGGACAGGGCAGGACCGGGGAGCTGTTTTTT.

The V gene is TRBV5-4, the J gene TRBJ2-5; 14 bases fit TRBD2. In germline, CDR1 is SGHNT, CDR2 YYREEE (reference sequence). This CDR3 has 17 amino acids. The ends lost 4 bases at V and 5 bases at J; junction bases unmatched: 10. The DNA of the CDR3 is TGTGCCAGCAGCCCAATGACTAGCGGGAGGGCCGGGGAGACCCAGTACTTC. Encoded protein: CASSPMTSGRAGETQYF.

This clone was observed a few times. V usage is TRBV30 and J usage is TRBJ1-1; D possibly corresponds to TRBD1 (6 bases). The CDR3 length is 16 residues. Per the germline V gene, CDR1 is GTSNPN and CDR2 is SVGIG (reference sequence). The V end lost 2 bases, the J end lost 7 bases, and 23 bases lay between the germline ends. The CDR3 DNA follows: TGTGCCTGGAGTCGATCAAGAACAGGGAGGGGTGGTGAAGCTTTCTTT. Encoded protein: CAWSRSRTGRGGEAFF.

In its sample, this clone is medium-sized. The V call is TRBV7-9, the J call TRBJ1-6; D unresolved. The CDR3 spans 14 residues. Trimming cost V 3 bases and J 4 bases, with 7 bases left between them. Germline assignment: CDR1 SEHNR and CDR2 FQNEAQ (reference sequence). The CDR3 spells CASSLGNYNSPLHF. The CDR3 DNA reads as TGTGCCAGCAGCTTGGGGAATTATAATTCACCCCTCCACTTT.

The chain has TRBV5-1 and TRBJ1-2; possible D gene TRBD1, 6 bases. The CDR3 runs 15 residues. Trimming took off 4 bases at V and 2 bases at J, with 15 bases between the two ends. Germline V gene lookup returns CDR1 SGHRS and CDR2 YFSETQ. CDR3 coding DNA: TGCGCCAGCAGCCAGGGGATAGAACAAAACTATGGCTACACCTTC. It is translated as CASSQGIEQNYGYTF.

The chain uses TRBV4-2 and TRBJ2-4; 7 bases agree with TRBD2. V shed 1 base and J 2 bases; nucleotides not matched to a gene: 5. From germline, CDR1 is LGHNA and CDR2 YNFKEQ. The CDR3 sequence is 16 residues long. CDR3 sequence: CASSQASGFTKNIQYF. The CDR3 DNA is TGTGCCAGCAGCCAAGCTAGCGGTTTTACCAAAAACATTCAGTACTTC.

CDR3 region: CASSQGQGPYEQYF. The CDR3 DNA reads TGTGCCAGCAGCCAGGGACAGGGACCCTACGAGCAGTACTTC. The genes are TRBV7-3 and TRBJ2-7; 9 bases agree with TRBD1. The CDR3 has 14 residues. CDR1 is SGHTA and CDR2 is FQGTGA in the germline V gene. Trimming removed 5 bases from V and 2 bases from J; junction bases left unmatched: 4.

The gene calls are TRBV5-6 and TRBJ1-3; TRBD1 matches 7 bases. Losses at the gene ends were 1 base for V and 8 bases for J; bases not matched to a gene: 6. There are 14 residues in the CDR3. Per the germline V gene, CDR1 is SGHDT and CDR2 is YYEEEE. CDR3 amino acids: CASSLYRGADTIYF. CDR3 DNA: TGTGCCAGCAGCTTGTACAGGGGAGCGGACACCATATATTTT.

The chain employs TRBV7-3 and TRBJ1-3; D not certain. Trimming cost V 1 base and J 0 bases, with 7 bases left between them. Looked up from germline, CDR1 is SGHTA and CDR2 is FQGTGA. There are 15 residues in the CDR3. CDR3 loop: CASSLNGPSGNTIYF. The CDR3 DNA reads TGTGCCAGCAGCTTAAATGGACCCTCTGGAAACACCATATATTTT.

The chain links TRBV30 to TRBJ1-1; no reliable D call. CDR1 and CDR2 from the germline V gene are GTSNPN and SVGIG (reference sequence). Trimming took off 5 bases at V and 0 bases at J, with 10 bases between the two ends. This CDR3 spans 13 amino acids. CDR3 protein: CAWFGYMNTEAFF. CDR3 in DNA: TGTGCCTGGTTTGGTTACATGAACACTGAAGCTTTCTTT.

This clone was recorded once. The chain employs TRBV5-1 and TRBJ2-1; 10 nucleotides agree with TRBD2. The CDR3 consists of 15 residues. Germline CDR1 is SGHRS and CDR2 is YFSETQ. V lost 0 bases and J lost 10; bases outside the gene matches: 7. The CDR3 protein is CASSLGLAGVVEQFF. CDR3 sequence (DNA): TGCGCCAGCAGCTTGGGTCTAGCGGGGGTGGTGGAGCAGTTCTTC. The full variable domain, in which reference TRBV5-1 and TRBJ2-1 provide the parts outside the CDR3, is KAGVTQTPRYLIKTRGQQVTLSCSPISGHRSVSWYQQTPGQGLQFLFEYFSETQRNKGNFPGRFSGRQFSNSRSEMNVSTLELGDSALYLCASSLGLAGVVEQFFGPGTRLTVL.

The rearrangement uses TRBV19 and TRBJ1-4; D gene ambiguous. Germline values: CDR1 LNHDA, CDR2 SQIVND (reference sequence). CDR3 length: 17 amino acids. The V end lost 4 bases, the J end lost 0 bases, and 15 bases lay between the germline ends. DNA of the CDR3: TGTGCCAGTAGTAAAGGAAAAGGGCCAGCAACTAATGAAAAACTGTTTTTT. The encoded protein is CASSKGKGPATNEKLFF.

In its sample, this clone was seen a few times. This chain connects TRBV4-2 to TRBJ2-6, with a weak D call TRBD1 (5 bases). The germline CDR1 and CDR2 sequences are LGHNA and YNFKEQ. Trimming shortened V by 3 bases and J by 0 bases, and 9 bases separated the two germline ends. The CDR3 extends over 16 amino acids. The CDR3 region is CASSHERGSGANVLTF. The CDR3 DNA is TGTGCCAGCAGCCACGAAAGGGGCTCTGGGGCCAACGTCCTGACTTTC.

The chain links TRBV20-1 to TRBJ1-4, with D perhaps TRBD1 (6 bases). V was trimmed by 3 bases and J by 8 bases, leaving 13 bases between them. Germline V gene sequence: CDR1 DFQATT, CDR2 SNEGSKA (reference sequence). The CDR3 runs 13 residues. CDR3 nucleotide sequence: TGCAGTGCTAGTCGGGGGGCAGGGGAAAAACTGTTTTTT. This translates into CSASRGAGEKLFF.

V is TRBV4-3 and J is TRBJ1-5; D is perhaps TRBD1 (5 bases). The CDR3 covers 15 residues. V lost 0 bases, J lost 6 bases, and 12 bases lay in between. CDR1 is LGHNA, CDR2 YSLEER, per germline. The CDR3, as DNA: TGCGCCAGCAGCCAAGATGAGGGGACCGGTCAGCCCCAGCATTTT. Its translation: CASSQDEGTGQPQHF.

In this sample, this clone turned up a few times. The chain uses TRBV2 and TRBJ1-5; D remains unclear. CDR3 length: 16 residues. V shed 7 bases and J shed 0 bases, with 16 bases lying between them. Per the germline V gene, CDR1 is SNHLY and CDR2 is FYNNEI. The CDR3 here is CASKGSVGYSNQPQHF. CDR3 bases: TGTGCCAGCAAAGGGTCTGTCGGGTATAGCAATCAGCCCCAGCATTTT.

The V and J genes are TRBV7-2 and TRBJ2-3; TRBD2 might be the D (6 bases). CDR3 length: 14 amino acids. CDR1 and CDR2 from the germline V gene are SGHTA and FQGNSA. Trimming left V 4 bases short and J 0 bases short, with 8 bases between. The CDR3 protein is CASSSGTSTDTQYF. For the CDR3, the DNA is TGTGCCAGCAGCTCCGGGACTAGCACAGATACGCAGTATTTT. Full variable domain (outside the CDR3, taken from reference TRBV7-2 and TRBJ2-3): GAGVSQSPSNKVTEKGKDVELRCDPISGHTALYWYRQSLGQGLEFLIYFQGNSAPDKSGLPSDRFSAERTGGSVSTLTIQRTQQEDSAVYLCASSSGTSTDTQYFGPGTRLTVL.

The V and J genes are TRBV30 and TRBJ1-3; no clear D gene. The ends were cut back, 2 bases at V and 0 bases at J, with 5 bases in the middle. This CDR3 has 13 amino acids. CDR1 is GTSNPN, CDR2 SVGIG, per germline (reference sequence). CDR3 protein: CAWSPLSGNTIYF. CDR3 DNA: TGTGCCTGGAGTCCCCTCTCTGGAAACACCATATATTTT.

This sequence joins TRBV7-9 and TRBJ1-4; no reliable D call. V lost 5 bases and J 7 bases, leaving 17 bases between the germline ends. The CDR3 contains 15 residues. Germline CDR1 is SEHNR and CDR2 is FQNEAQ (reference sequence). The CDR3 reads CASSQPGGVGEKLFF. DNA of the CDR3: TGTGCCAGCAGCCAGCCCGGCGGGGTGGGTGAAAAACTGTTTTTT.